This TCR beta chain was found in a study of T-cell memory formation after mild COVID-19. Study-level information: TCR clusters mostly belonged to single donors.

Broader study findings: Clones shrinking between day 15 and 85 showed a balanced CD4/CD8 split, and those that grew later tilted toward CD4+. Contracting CD4+ clones lay largely in CM and EM, with CD8+ ones residing in EMRA.

This clonotype was seen a few times. Its antigen is unknown. The V and J ends lost 1 base and 2 bases, in that order; junction bases with no gene match: 4. CDR1 and CDR2 (germline): MNHEY, SMNVEV (reference sequence). This CDR3 has 15 residues. One entry per CDR3 protein results from TCRdb running MiXCR on the 5' RACE reads. The sample lists roughly 150,000 distinct CDR3 sequences; 13% to 15% were seen once. Sequenced input: PBMCs or a T cell subset sorted from them (not recorded which). The chain recombines TRBV27 with TRBJ2-5; the match to TRBD2 covers 7 bases. The source is an adult woman who had mild COVID-19 (a few samples of this study predate the infection). Cell type and time point are not known. This CDR3 is CASSLLPAGQETQYF. The CDR3 DNA reads as TGTGCCAGCAGTTTATTGCCAGCGGGGCAAGAGACCCAGTACTTC.